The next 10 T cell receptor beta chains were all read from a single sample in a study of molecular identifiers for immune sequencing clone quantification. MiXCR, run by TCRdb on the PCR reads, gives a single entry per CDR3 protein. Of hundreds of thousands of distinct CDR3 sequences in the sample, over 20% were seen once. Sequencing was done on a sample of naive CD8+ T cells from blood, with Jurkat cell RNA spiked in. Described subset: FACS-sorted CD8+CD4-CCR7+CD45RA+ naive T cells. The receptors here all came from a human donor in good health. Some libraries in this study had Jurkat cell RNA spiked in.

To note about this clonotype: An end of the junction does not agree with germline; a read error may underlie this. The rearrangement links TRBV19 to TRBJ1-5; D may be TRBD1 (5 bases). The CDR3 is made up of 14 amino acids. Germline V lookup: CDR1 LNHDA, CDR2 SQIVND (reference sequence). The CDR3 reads CAGSIDGGNQPQHF. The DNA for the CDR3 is TGTGCCGGTAGTATAGATGGGGGGAATCAGCCCCAGCATTTT. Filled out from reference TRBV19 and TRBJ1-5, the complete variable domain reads DGGITQSPKYLFRKEGQNVTLSCEQNLNHDAMYWYRQDPGQGLRLIYYSQIVNDFQKGDIAEGYSVSREKKESFPLTVTSAQKNPTAFYLCAGSIDGGNQPQHFGDGTRLSIL.

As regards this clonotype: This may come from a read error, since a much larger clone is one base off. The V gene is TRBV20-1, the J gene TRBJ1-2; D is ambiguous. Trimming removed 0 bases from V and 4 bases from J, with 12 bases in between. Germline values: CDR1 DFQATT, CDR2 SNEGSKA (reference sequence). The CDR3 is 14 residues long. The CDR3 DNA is TGCAGTGCTAGAGATAGGGTCGTTCCCTATGGCTACACCTTC. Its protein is CSARDRVVPYGYTF.

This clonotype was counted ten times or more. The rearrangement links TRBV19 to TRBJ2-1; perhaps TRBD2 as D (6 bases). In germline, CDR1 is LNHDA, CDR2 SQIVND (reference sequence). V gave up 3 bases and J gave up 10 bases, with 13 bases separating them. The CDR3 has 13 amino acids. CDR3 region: CASSIFFREEQFF. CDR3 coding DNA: TGTGCCAGTAGTATTTTTTTCCGGGAGGAGCAGTTCTTC.

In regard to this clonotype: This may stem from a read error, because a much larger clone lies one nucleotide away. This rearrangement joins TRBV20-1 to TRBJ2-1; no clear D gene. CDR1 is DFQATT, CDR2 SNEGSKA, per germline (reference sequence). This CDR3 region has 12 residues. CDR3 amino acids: CGASQPWDEQFF. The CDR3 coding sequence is TGCGGTGCTAGTCAACCGTGGGATGAGCAGTTCTTC.

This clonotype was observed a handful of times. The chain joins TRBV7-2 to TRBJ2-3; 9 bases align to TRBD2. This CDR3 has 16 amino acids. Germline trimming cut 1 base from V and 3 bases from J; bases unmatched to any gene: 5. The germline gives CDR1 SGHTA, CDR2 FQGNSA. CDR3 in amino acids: CASSLVAGVETDTQYF. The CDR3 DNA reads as TGTGCCAGCAGCTTAGTAGCGGGAGTAGAGACAGATACGCAGTATTTT.

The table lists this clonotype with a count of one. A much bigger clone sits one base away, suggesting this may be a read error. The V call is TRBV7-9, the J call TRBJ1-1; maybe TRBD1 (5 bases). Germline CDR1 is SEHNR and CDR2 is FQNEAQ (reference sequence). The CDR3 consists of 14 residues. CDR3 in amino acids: CAGRLEGTWTEAFF. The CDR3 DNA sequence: TGTGCCGGCAGACTAGAGGGGACGTGGACTGAAGCTTTCTTT.

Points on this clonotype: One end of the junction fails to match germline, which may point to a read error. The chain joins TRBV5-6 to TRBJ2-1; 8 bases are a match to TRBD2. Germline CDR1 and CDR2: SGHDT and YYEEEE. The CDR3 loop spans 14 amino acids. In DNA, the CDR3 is TGTGCCGGCAGCTCGGAAGCGGGAGCTCGGTTGCAGTTCTTC. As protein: CAGSSEAGARLQFF.

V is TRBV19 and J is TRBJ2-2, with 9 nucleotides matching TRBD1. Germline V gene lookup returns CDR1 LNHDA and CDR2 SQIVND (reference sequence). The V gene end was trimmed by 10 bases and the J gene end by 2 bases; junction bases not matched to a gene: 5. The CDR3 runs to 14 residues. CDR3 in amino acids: CATDRGFNTGELFF. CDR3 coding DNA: TGTGCCACCGACAGGGGGTTCAACACCGGGGAGCTGTTTTTT.

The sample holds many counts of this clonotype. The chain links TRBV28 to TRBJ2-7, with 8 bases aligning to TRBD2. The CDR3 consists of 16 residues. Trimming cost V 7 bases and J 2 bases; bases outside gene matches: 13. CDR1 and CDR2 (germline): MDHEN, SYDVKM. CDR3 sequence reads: CASTYSAPGLAYEQYF. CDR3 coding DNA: TGTGCCAGCACTTACTCCGCACCGGGACTAGCCTACGAGCAGTACTTC.

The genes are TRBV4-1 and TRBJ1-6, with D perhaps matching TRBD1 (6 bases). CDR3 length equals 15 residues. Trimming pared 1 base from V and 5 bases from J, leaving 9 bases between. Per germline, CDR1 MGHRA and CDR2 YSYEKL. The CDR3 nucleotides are TGCGCCAGCAGCCAAGCAGGGGCTAATAATTCACCCCTCCACTTT. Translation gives CASSQAGANNSPLHF.